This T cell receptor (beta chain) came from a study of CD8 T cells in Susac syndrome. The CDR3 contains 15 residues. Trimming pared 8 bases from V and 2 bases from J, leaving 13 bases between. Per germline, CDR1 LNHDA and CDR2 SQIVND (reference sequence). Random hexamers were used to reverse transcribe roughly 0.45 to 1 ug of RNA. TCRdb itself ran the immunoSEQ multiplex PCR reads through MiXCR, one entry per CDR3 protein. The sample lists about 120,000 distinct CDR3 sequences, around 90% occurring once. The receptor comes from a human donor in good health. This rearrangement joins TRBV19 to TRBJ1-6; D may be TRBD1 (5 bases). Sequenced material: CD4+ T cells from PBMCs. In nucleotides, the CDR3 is TGTGCCAGTCGGGGGGGTAACCCCTATAATTCACCCCTCCACTTT. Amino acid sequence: CASRGGNPYNSPLHF.